Following are 6 T cell receptor beta chains from one sample sequenced in a study of OX40 agonist ivuxolimab in advanced cancers. TCRdb keeps only in-frame clones here, not all; method: immunoSEQ multiplex PCR. Of about 99,000 clones in the sample, approximately 94% were seen once. Source: CD4+ or CD8+ T cells sorted from blood, taken in a trial of the OX40 agonist ivuxolimab. These receptors came from an adult with an advanced solid tumor such as melanoma, head and neck, liver or kidney cancer.

The rearrangement joins TRBV5-6 to TRBJ2-4; D may be TRBD1 (6 bases). This CDR3 has 11 amino acids. Germline V gene sequence: CDR1 SGHDT, CDR2 YYEEEE. V was trimmed by 4 bases and J by 9 bases, leaving 8 bases between them. In DNA, the CDR3 is TGTGCCAGCAGCCAAGGGGGCATTCAGTACTTC. Amino acid sequence: CASSQGGIQYF. The whole variable domain, remainder taken from reference TRBV5-6 and TRBJ2-4, is DAGVTQSPTHLIKTRGQQVTLRCSPKSGHDTVSWYQQALGQGPQFIFQYYEEEERQRGNFPDRFSGHQFPNYSSELNVNALLLGDSALYLCASSQGGIQYFGAGTRLSVL.

The rearrangement uses TRBV10-2 and TRBJ1-1; 9 positions agree with TRBD1. This CDR3 comprises 14 residues. J gave up 0 bases and V 9 bases, and 5 bases lay outside the gene matches. Germline CDR1 is WSHSY and CDR2 is SAAADI. CDR3: CASGQGKMNTEAFF. CDR3 coding DNA: TGCGCCAGTGGACAGGGGAAAATGAACACTGAAGCTTTCTTT.

CDR3 in amino acids: CASSYAGTGGGQPQHF. CDR3 in DNA: TGTGCCAGCAGTTACGCAGGGACAGGGGGCGGTCAGCCCCAGCATTTT. The V call is TRBV6-5, the J call TRBJ1-5; TRBD1 matches at 12 bases. The CDR3 is 16 residues long. Germline CDR1 reads MNHEY; CDR2 reads SVGAGI. V lost 2 bases and J lost 6; bases outside the gene matches: 5.

The rearrangement joins TRBV5-4 to TRBJ2-3, with TRBD2 matching 9 bases. The CDR3 has 16 amino acids. Trimming at V came to 4 bases and at J to 2 bases, leaving 8 bases not matched to a gene. CDR1 SGHNT and CDR2 YYREEE come from the germline V gene (reference sequence). The CDR3 bases are TGTGCCAGCAGCGGTCATCTAGCGGGGTTCACAGATACGCAGTATTTT. Translating it yields CASSGHLAGFTDTQYF.

The V call is TRBV19, the J call TRBJ1-1; 8 positions agree with TRBD1. Germline CDR1 is LNHDA and CDR2 is SQIVND (reference sequence). Trimming cost V 6 bases and J 4 bases; bases outside gene matches: 4. This CDR3 is 13 amino acids long. CDR3 nucleotides: TGTGCCAGTAGCGGACAGGGAGGCACTGAAGCTTTCTTT. This gives the protein CASSGQGGTEAFF.

The J gene is TRBJ2-7, the V gene TRBV11-2, with a tentative D call TRBD1 (5 bases). V was trimmed by 2 bases and J by 2 bases, leaving 10 bases between them. Germline loops: CDR1 SGHAT, CDR2 FQNNGV. The CDR3 loop spans 14 amino acids. Here the CDR3 reads CASSLNLGAYEQYF. CDR3 nucleotides: TGTGCCAGCAGCTTAAATCTAGGGGCCTACGAGCAGTACTTC.